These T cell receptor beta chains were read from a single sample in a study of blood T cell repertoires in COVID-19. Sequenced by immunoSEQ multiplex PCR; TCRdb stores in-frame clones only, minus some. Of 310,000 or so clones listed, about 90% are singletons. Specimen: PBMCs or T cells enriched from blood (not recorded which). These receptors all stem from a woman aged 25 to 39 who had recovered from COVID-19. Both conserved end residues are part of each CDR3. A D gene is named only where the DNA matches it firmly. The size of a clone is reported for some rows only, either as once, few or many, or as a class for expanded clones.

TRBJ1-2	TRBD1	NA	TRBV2	CASSAGQGFYYGYTF	TGTGCCAGCAGCGCGGGACAGGGGTTTTACTATGGCTACACCTTC
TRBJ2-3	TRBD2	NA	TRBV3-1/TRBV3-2	CASSPSLAGAVDTQYF	TGTGCCAGCAGCCCCTCGTTAGCGGGGGCGGTAGATACGCAGTATTTT
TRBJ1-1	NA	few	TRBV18	CASSAEQGYTEAFF	TGTGCCAGCTCAGCGGAACAGGGATACACTGAAGCTTTCTTT
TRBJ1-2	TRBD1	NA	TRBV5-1	CASSSGQTYGYTF	TGCGCCAGCAGCTCGGGACAGACTTATGGCTACACCTTC
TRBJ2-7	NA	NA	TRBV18	CASSPPDSSVQYF	TGTGCCAGCTCACCCCCCGACAGTTCGGTGCAGTACTTC
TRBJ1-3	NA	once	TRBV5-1	CASSSSTVSGNTIYF	TGCGCCAGCAGCTCCTCGACAGTCTCTGGAAACACCATATATTTT
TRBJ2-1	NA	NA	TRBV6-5	CASRQTDEQFF	TGTGCCAGCAGGCAGACAGACGAGCAGTTCTTC
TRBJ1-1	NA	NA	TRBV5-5	CASSARGGLTEAFF	TGTGCCAGCAGCGCTAGGGGGGGTCTGACTGAAGCTTTCTTT
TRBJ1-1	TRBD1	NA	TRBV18	CASSPQGTGGGNTEAFF	TGTGCCAGCTCACCACAAGGGACAGGGGGTGGGAACACTGAAGCTTTCTTT
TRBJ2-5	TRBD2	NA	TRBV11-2	CASSRIPRRGSGETQYF	TGTGCCAGCAGCCGAATCCCGAGGCGGGGGTCAGGGGAGACCCAGTACTTC
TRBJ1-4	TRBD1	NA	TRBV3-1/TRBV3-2	CASSRSGTGHEKLFF	TGTGCCAGCAGCCGGTCCGGGACAGGACATGAAAAACTGTTTTTT
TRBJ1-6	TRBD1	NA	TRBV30	CAWDRESYNSPLHF	TGTGCCTGGGACAGGGAATCCTATAATTCACCCCTCCACTTT
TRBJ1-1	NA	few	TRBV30	CAWRENRAFF	TGTGCCTGGCGCGAAAATAGAGCTTTCTTT
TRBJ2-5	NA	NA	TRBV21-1	CASSKGEREQETQYF	TGTGCCAGCAGCAAAGGGGAGAGGGAACAAGAGACCCAGTACTTC
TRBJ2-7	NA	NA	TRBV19	CASSIQGQFYEQYF	TGTGCCAGTAGTATCCAGGGGCAGTTCTACGAGCAGTACTTC
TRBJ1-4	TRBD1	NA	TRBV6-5	CASSRDRITNEKLFF	TGTGCCAGCAGCCGGGACAGGATAACTAATGAAAAACTGTTTTTT
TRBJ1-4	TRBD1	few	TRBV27	CASSPGQGVTNEKLFF	TGTGCCAGCAGTCCCGGACAGGGGGTCACTAATGAAAAACTGTTTTTT
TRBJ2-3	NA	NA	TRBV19	CASSLIGHANTDTQYF	TGTGCCAGTAGCCTTATCGGACACGCGAACACAGATACGCAGTATTTT
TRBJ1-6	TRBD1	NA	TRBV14	CASSKEQGANSPLHF	TGTGCCAGCAGCAAGGAACAGGGGGCTAATTCACCCCTCCACTTT
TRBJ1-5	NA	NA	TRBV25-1	CASSERSGGQPQHF	TGTGCCAGCAGTGAAAGGTCAGGAGGGCAGCCCCAGCATTTT
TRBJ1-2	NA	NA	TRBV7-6	CASSQLTGGYGYTF	TGTGCCAGCAGCCAATTAACTGGAGGCTATGGCTACACCTTC
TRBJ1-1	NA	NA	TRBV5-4	CASSLGRVTDTEAFF	TGTGCCAGCAGCTTAGGCAGGGTCACAGACACTGAAGCTTTCTTT